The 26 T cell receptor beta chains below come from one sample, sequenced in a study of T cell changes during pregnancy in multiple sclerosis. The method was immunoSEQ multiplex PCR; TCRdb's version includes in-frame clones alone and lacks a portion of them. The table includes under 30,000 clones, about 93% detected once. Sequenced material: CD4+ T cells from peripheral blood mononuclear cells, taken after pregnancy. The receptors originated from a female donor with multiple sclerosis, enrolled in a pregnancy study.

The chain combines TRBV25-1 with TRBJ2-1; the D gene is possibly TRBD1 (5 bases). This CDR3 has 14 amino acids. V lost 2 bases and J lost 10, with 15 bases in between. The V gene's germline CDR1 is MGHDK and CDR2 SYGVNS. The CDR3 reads CASSENLGLEEQFF. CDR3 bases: TGTGCCAGCAGTGAAAACTTGGGGCTTGAAGAGCAGTTCTTC.

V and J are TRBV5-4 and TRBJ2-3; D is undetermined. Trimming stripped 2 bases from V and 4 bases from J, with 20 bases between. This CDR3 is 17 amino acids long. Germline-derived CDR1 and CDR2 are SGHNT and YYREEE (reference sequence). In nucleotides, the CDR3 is TGTGCCAGCAGCTTTCTGGCAGGATCGGCTACGTCAGATACGCAGTATTTT. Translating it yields CASSFLAGSATSDTQYF.

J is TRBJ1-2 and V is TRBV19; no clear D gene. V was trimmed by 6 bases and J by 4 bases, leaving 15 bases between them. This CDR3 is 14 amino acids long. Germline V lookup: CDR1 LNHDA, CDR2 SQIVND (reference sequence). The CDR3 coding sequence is TGTGCCAGTAGCCGGTCGTCGTTATTCTATGGCTACACCTTC. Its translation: CASSRSSLFYGYTF.

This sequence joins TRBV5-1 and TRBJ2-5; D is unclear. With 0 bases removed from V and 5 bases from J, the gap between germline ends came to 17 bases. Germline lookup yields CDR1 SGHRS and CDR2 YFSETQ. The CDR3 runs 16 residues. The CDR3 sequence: CASSLAEPNEWETQYF. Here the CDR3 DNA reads TGCGCCAGCAGCTTGGCTGAGCCCAACGAGTGGGAGACCCAGTACTTC.

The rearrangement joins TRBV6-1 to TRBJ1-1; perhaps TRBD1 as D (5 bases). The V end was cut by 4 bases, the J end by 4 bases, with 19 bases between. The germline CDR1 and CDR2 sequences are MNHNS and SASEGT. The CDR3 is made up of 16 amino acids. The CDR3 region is CASSGRGMPGGTEAFF. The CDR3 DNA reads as TGTGCCAGCAGTGGGAGAGGAATGCCGGGGGGCACTGAAGCTTTCTTT.

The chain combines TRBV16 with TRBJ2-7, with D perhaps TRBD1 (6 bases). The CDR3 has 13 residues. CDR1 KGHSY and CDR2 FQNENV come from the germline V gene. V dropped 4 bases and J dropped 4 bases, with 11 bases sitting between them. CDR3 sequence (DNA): TGTGCCAGCAGCCCCCTGAGGGGGTACGAGCAGTACTTC. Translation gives CASSPLRGYEQYF.

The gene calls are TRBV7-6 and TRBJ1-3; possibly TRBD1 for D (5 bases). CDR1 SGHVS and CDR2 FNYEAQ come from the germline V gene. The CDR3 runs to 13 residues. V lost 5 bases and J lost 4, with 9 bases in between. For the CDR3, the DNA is TGTGCCAGCAGCCTGCGACAGGGAAACACCATATATTTT. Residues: CASSLRQGNTIYF. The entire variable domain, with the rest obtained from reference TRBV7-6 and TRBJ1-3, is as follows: GAGVSQSPRYKVTKRGQDVALRCDPISGHVSLYWYRQALGQGPEFLTYFNYEAQQDKSGLPNDRFSAERPEGSISTLTIQRTEQRDSAMYRCASSLRQGNTIYFGEGSWLTVV.

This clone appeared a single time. This chain's CDR3 is CASSSSGTGGFETQYF. The CDR3 nucleotides read TGTGCCAGCAGCTCCTCCGGGACAGGGGGCTTTGAGACCCAGTACTTC. This chain uses TRBV7-2 with TRBJ2-5, with 12 bases identical to TRBD1. Germline V gene lookup returns CDR1 SGHTA and CDR2 FQGNSA. This CDR3 comprises 16 residues. The ends lost 4 bases at V and 5 bases at J; junction bases unmatched: 8. The whole variable domain, remainder taken from reference TRBV7-2 and TRBJ2-5, is GAGVSQSPSNKVTEKGKDVELRCDPISGHTALYWYRQSLGQGLEFLIYFQGNSAPDKSGLPSDRFSAERTGGSVSTLTIQRTQQEDSAVYLCASSSSGTGGFETQYFGPGTRLLVL.

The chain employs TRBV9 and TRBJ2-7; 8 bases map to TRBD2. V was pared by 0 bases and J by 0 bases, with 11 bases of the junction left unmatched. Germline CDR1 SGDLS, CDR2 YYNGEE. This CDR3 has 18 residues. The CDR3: CASSVAATSGLSSYEQYF. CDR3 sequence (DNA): TGTGCCAGCAGCGTAGCTGCTACTAGCGGCTTAAGCTCCTACGAGCAGTACTTC.

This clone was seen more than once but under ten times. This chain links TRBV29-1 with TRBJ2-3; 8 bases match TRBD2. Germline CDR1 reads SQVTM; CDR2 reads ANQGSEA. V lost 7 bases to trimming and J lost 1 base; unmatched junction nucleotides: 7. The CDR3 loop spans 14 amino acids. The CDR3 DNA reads TGCAGCGCTAGACCAGCGGGGGGCACAGATACGCAGTATTTT. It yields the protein CSARPAGGTDTQYF.

CDR3 protein: CASSLVFGMNTEAFF. The CDR3 nucleotides read TGCGCCAGCAGCTTAGTCTTTGGCATGAACACTGAAGCTTTCTTT. This chain joins TRBV5-1 and TRBJ1-1; no clear D gene. CDR1 and CDR2 (germline): SGHRS, YFSETQ. The V and J ends lost 2 bases and 0 bases respectively, with 11 bases between them. The CDR3 has 15 residues.

The CDR3 sequence is CASSIEQGSEAFF. The CDR3 nucleotides are TGTGCCAGCAGTATAGAACAGGGGTCTGAAGCTTTCTTT. J is TRBJ1-1 and V is TRBV6-5; 7 bases fit TRBD1. The CDR3 contains 13 residues. J gave up 6 bases and V 5 bases, and 6 bases lay outside the gene matches. Germline V gene sequence: CDR1 MNHEY, CDR2 SVGAGI.

CDR3: CSVGQLDEQYF. The CDR3 DNA is TGCAGCGTCGGACAGCTCGACGAGCAGTACTTC. The chain is built from TRBV29-1 and TRBJ2-7; a possible D gene is TRBD1 (6 bases). With 6 bases removed from V and 5 bases from J, the gap between germline ends came to 11 bases. The CDR3 extends over 11 amino acids. Germline values: CDR1 SQVTM, CDR2 ANQGSEA.

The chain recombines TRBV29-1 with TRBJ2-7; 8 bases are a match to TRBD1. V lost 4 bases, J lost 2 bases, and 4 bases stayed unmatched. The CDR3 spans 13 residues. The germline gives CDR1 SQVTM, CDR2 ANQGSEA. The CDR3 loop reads CSVGGQATYEQYF. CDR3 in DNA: TGCAGCGTTGGGGGACAGGCAACCTACGAGCAGTACTTC.

The CDR3 sequence: CASSLAGTGGTGELFF. In DNA form, the CDR3 reads TGTGCCAGCAGCTTGGCCGGGACAGGGGGTACCGGGGAGCTGTTTTTT. This chain connects TRBV5-4 to TRBJ2-2; 11 bases agree with TRBD1. Looked up from germline, CDR1 is SGHNT and CDR2 is YYREEE (reference sequence). V trimming: 0 bases; J trimming: 5 bases; junction bases outside the gene matches: 3. The CDR3 sequence is 16 residues long.

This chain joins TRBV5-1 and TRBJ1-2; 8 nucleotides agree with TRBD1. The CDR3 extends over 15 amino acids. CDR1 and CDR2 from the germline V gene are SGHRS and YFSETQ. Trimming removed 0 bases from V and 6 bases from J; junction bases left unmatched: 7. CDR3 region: CASSLVGAGGHGYTF. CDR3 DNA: TGCGCCAGCAGCTTGGTAGGGGCAGGGGGCCATGGCTACACCTTC.

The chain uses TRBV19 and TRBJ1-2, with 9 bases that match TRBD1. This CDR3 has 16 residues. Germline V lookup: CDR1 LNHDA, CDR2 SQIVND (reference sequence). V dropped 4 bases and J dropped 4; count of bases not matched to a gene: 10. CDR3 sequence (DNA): TGTGCCAGTAGTAGGAGTACAGGGGGCGCTAGCTATGGCTACACCTTC. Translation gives CASSRSTGGASYGYTF.

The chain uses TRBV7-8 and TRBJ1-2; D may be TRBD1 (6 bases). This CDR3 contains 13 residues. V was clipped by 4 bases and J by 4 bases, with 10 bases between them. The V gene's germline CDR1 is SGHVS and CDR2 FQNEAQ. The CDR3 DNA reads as TGTGCCAGCAGCTCTAGGGGGAGCTATGGCTACACCTTC. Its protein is CASSSRGSYGYTF.

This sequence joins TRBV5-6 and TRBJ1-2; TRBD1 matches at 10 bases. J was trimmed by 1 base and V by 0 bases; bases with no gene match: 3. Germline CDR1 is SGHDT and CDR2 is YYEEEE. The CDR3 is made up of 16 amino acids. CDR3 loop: CASSLGGQGYNYGYTF. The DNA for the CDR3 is TGTGCCAGCAGCTTGGGGGGACAGGGGTATAACTATGGCTACACCTTC.

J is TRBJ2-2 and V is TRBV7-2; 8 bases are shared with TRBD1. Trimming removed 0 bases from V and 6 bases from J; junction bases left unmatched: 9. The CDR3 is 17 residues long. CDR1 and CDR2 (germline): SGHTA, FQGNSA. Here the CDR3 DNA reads TGTGCCAGCAGCTTAGCTGGGGGTTTACAGGGGGCCGGGGAGCTGTTTTTT. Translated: CASSLAGGLQGAGELFF.

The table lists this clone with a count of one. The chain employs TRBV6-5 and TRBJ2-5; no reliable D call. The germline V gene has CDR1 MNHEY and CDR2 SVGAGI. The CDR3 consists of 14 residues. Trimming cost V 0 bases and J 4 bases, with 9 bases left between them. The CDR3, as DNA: TGTGCCAGCAGTTACTCGACCGCAGGAGAGACCCAGTACTTC. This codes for CASSYSTAGETQYF.

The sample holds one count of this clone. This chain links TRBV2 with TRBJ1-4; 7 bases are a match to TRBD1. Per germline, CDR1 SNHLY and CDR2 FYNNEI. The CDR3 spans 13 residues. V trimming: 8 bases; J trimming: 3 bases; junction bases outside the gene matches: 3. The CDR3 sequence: CASHGQANEKLFF. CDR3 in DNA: TGTGCCAGCCACGGACAGGCTAATGAAAAACTGTTTTTT.

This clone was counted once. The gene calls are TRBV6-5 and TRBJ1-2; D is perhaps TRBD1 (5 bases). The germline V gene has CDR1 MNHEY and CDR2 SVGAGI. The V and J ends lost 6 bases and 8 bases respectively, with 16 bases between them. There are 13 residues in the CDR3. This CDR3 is CASSLVRGRGYTF. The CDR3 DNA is TGTGCCAGCAGCCTCGTTAGGGGAAGAGGCTACACCTTC.

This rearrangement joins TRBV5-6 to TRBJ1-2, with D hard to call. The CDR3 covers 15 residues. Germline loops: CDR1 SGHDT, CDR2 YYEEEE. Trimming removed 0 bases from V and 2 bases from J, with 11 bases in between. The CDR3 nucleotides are TGTGCCAGCAGCTTGGCCACGTCAGTCAACTATGGCTACACCTTC. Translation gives CASSLATSVNYGYTF.

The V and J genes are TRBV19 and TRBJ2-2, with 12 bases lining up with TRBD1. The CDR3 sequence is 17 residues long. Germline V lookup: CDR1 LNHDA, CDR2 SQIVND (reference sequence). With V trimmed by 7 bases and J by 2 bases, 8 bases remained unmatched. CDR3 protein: CASIKSGTGGNTGELFF. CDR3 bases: TGTGCCAGTATCAAATCCGGGACAGGGGGCAACACCGGGGAGCTGTTTTTT.

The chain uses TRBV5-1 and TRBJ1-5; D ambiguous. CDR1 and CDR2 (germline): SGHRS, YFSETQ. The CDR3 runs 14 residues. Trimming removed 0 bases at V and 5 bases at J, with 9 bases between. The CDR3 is CASSLGLGDQPQHF. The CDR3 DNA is TGCGCCAGCAGCTTGGGACTCGGAGATCAGCCCCAGCATTTT.